The 15 T cell receptor beta chains in this list originate from one sample, sequenced in a study of blood T cell repertoires in COVID-19. This table comes from immunoSEQ multiplex PCR, and its TCRdb copy is limited to in-frame clones, with some not included. This table has a few hundred thousand clones, about 91% appearing once. Specimen: peripheral blood. The receptors derive from a woman between 25 and 40 years old who had recovered from COVID-19.

The chain is built from TRBV11-1 and TRBJ1-2; TRBD1 agrees at 11 bases. The J segment lost 8 bases and the V segment lost 5 bases, leaving 4 bases of the junction unmatched. This CDR3 contains 13 residues. Per germline, CDR1 SGHAT and CDR2 FQDESV (reference sequence). The CDR3 DNA sequence: TGTGCCAGCAGCAAGGACAGGGGGCGAGGCTACACCTTC. This encodes CASSKDRGRGYTF.

J is TRBJ2-7 and V is TRBV4-2; 11 nucleotides agree with TRBD2. The germline gives CDR1 LGHNA, CDR2 YNFKEQ. The CDR3 contains 19 residues. V was pared by 4 bases and J by 1 base, with 15 bases of the junction left unmatched. CDR3 region: CASSPPTEKTSGNSYEQYF. The CDR3 DNA sequence: TGTGCCAGCAGCCCCCCGACGGAGAAGACTAGCGGGAATTCCTACGAGCAGTACTTC.

The gene calls are TRBV19 and TRBJ1-5; 12 bases match TRBD1. The CDR3 is 16 residues long. Losses at the gene ends were 5 bases for V and 6 bases for J; bases not matched to a gene: 8. Germline CDR1 reads LNHDA; CDR2 reads SQIVND (reference sequence). The CDR3 region is CASSPWGQGAAQPQHF. The CDR3 DNA is TGTGCCAGTAGTCCATGGGGACAGGGGGCGGCTCAGCCCCAGCATTTT.

The chain links TRBV9 to TRBJ2-3; weak D call: TRBD1 (6 bases). V was cut by 1 base and J by 6 bases, with 21 bases left in between. The length of the CDR3 is 17 residues. CDR1 is SGDLS, CDR2 YYNGEE, per germline. Here the CDR3 reads CASSVQGLGMGVDTQYF. In DNA form, the CDR3 reads TGTGCCAGCAGCGTACAGGGGCTGGGGATGGGAGTCGATACGCAGTATTTT.

This chain links TRBV2 with TRBJ2-2; no firm D call. The CDR3 loop spans 12 amino acids. CDR1 is SNHLY, CDR2 FYNNEI, per germline. V was trimmed by 6 bases and J by 7 bases, leaving 9 bases between them. The CDR3 loop is CASRRVDGELFF. The CDR3 nucleotides are TGTGCCAGCAGACGGGTGGACGGGGAGCTGTTTTTT.

In its sample, this clone was seen once. The chain uses TRBV5-6 and TRBJ1-2, with unresolved D. The CDR3 contains 15 residues. Germline loops: CDR1 SGHDT, CDR2 YYEEEE. V lost 0 bases, J lost 2 bases, and 11 bases lay in between. The CDR3 DNA is TGTGCCAGCAGCTTGGCAACTACACTGAACTATGGCTACACCTTC. It yields the protein CASSLATTLNYGYTF. Together with reference TRBV5-6 and TRBJ1-2, the CDR3 gives the full variable domain: DAGVTQSPTHLIKTRGQQVTLRCSPKSGHDTVSWYQQALGQGPQFIFQYYEEEERQRGNFPDRFSGHQFPNYSSELNVNALLLGDSALYLCASSLATTLNYGYTFGSGTRLTVV.

V gene TRBV12-3 or TRBV12-4 combines with J gene TRBJ2-5; D possibly corresponds to TRBD2 (7 bases). Between the trimmed V and J ends, which lost 6 bases and 4 bases, there was a span of 12 bases. This CDR3 comprises 13 residues. CDR3 in amino acids: CASSWGGPETQYF. In DNA form, the CDR3 reads TGTGCCAGCAGCTGGGGGGGCCCAGAGACCCAGTACTTC.

The V and J genes are TRBV28 and TRBJ1-3; D is possibly TRBD1 (5 bases). The CDR3 contains 14 residues. V was pared by 5 bases and J by 3 bases, with 11 bases between. From germline, CDR1 is MDHEN and CDR2 SYDVKM. The CDR3 protein is CASSTRGRGNTIYF. The CDR3 DNA follows: TGTGCCAGCAGTACAAGGGGCCGTGGAAACACCATATATTTT.

This clone turned up a few times. J is TRBJ1-3 and V is TRBV2; 7 bases line up with TRBD1. There are 14 residues in the CDR3. Trimming took 4 bases from V and 2 from J; bases not matched to a gene: 2. Germline V CDR1 and CDR2: SNHLY, FYNNEI. The CDR3 DNA reads as TGTGCCAGCAGTGTACAGGGGCCTGGAAACACCATATATTTT. It yields the protein CASSVQGPGNTIYF.

This clone has just one count. The chain carries TRBV5-1 and TRBJ2-7; 8 positions agree with TRBD2. CDR1 is SGHRS and CDR2 is YFSETQ in the germline V gene. Trimming cost V 5 bases and J 1 base; bases outside gene matches: 11. The CDR3 loop spans 16 amino acids. The CDR3 reads CASRSFGRERSYEQYF. In nucleotides, the CDR3 is TGCGCCAGCAGGTCGTTCGGGAGGGAGCGTTCCTACGAGCAGTACTTC.

The chain employs TRBV2 and TRBJ2-4, with 7 bases matching TRBD1. Germline values: CDR1 SNHLY, CDR2 FYNNEI. J lost 8 bases, V lost 8 bases, and 12 bases had no gene match. The CDR3 has 14 amino acids. The CDR3 region is CASLPGTDPDIQYF. In nucleotides, the CDR3 is TGTGCCAGCCTGCCCGGGACAGACCCAGACATTCAGTACTTC.

The genes are TRBV3-1 (or the pseudogene TRBV3-2) and TRBJ2-5; 9 bases align to TRBD2. With V trimmed by 2 bases and J by 2 bases, 6 bases remained unmatched. This CDR3 region has 16 residues. The germline CDR1 and CDR2 sequences are LGHDT and YNNKEL (reference sequence). The CDR3 DNA is TGTGCCAGCAGCCAAACGGGACTAGCATTACAAGAGACCCAGTACTTC. Protein: CASSQTGLALQETQYF.

The chain uses TRBV6-5 and TRBJ1-1; D is unresolved. The germline gives CDR1 MNHEY, CDR2 SVGAGI. V was clipped by 2 bases and J by 1 base, with 5 bases between them. The CDR3 covers 13 residues. The CDR3 region is CASSYEGNTEAFF. CDR3 in DNA: TGTGCCAGCAGTTACGAGGGGAACACTGAAGCTTTCTTT.

The DNA for the CDR3 is TGTGCCAGCAGCTTAGGACAGGTGACTGAAGCTTTCTTT. It encodes CASSLGQVTEAFF. The chain joins TRBV11-3 to TRBJ1-1; tentative D call: TRBD1 (6 bases). Per germline, CDR1 SGHNT and CDR2 YENEEA. This CDR3 has 13 residues. V gave up 1 base and J gave up 5 bases, with 8 bases separating them.

The J gene is TRBJ1-4, the V gene TRBV11-1; D is uncertain. Per the germline V gene, CDR1 is SGHAT and CDR2 is FQDESV (reference sequence). V lost 5 bases to trimming and J lost 7 bases, with 17 bases between them. The CDR3 is 15 residues long. In DNA, the CDR3 is TGTGCCAGCAGCGCGGCCCCTGCAGAGGGTGAAAAACTGTTTTTT. Translation: CASSAAPAEGEKLFF. The entire variable domain, with the rest obtained from reference TRBV11-1 and TRBJ1-4, is as follows: EAEVAQSPRYKITEKSQAVAFWCDPISGHATLYWYRQILGQGPELLVQFQDESVVDDSQLPKDRFSAERLKGVDSTLKIQPAELGDSAMYLCASSAAPAEGEKLFFGSGTQLSVL.